The TCR beta chain under discussion was sequenced for a study of blood T cell repertoires in COVID-19. Across the whole study: Acute and convalescent COVID-19 samples came from the United States, Italy and Spain. Sources were T cells, B-cell-depleted T cells, or PBMCs; the material itself was cDNA or gDNA.

Authors' data handling: Amplification of reference gene primers was used by the study to estimate nucleated cell counts. Data came from immunoSEQ multiplex PCR; TCRdb stores just in-frame clones and leaves some out. Clone size and the V and J calls come from that table; the DNA yielded D and trimming. The table lists tens of thousands of clones, roughly nine tenths of them singletons. The CDR3 runs to 13 residues. Germline V gene sequence: CDR1 LGHDT, CDR2 YNNKEL (reference sequence). The V gene lost 1 base and the J gene lost 3 bases, with 7 bases spanning the gap. The receptor's source is a woman in her sixties or seventies with acute or convalescent COVID-19. This sequence joins TRBV3-1 (or the pseudogene TRBV3-2) and TRBJ2-7; maybe TRBD1 (5 bases). Input material: peripheral blood. Written as DNA, the CDR3 is TGTGCCAGCAGCCAAGGTAGGGGCTACGAGCAGTACTTC. Its translation is CASSQGRGYEQYF.